This TCR beta chain came from a study of blood T cells in healthy people across ages. Then a second PCR, running about 7 to 11 cycles, was carried out with a sample-barcoded 5' primer and a J-beta primer mix. TCRdb reanalysed the 5' RACE reads using MiXCR and keeps one entry per CDR3 protein. The table lists hundreds of thousands of distinct CDR3 sequences, about 36% of them singletons. V was shortened by 8 bases and J by 6 bases, with 7 bases between the two germline ends. CDR1 is SEHNR, CDR2 FQNEAQ, per germline (reference sequence). CDR3 length equals 10 residues. Sequencing was done on a sample of blood. This sequence joins TRBV7-9 and TRBJ1-1; D not certain. The receptor was isolated from a young man in good health. CDR3 in amino acids: CASGGAEAFF. CDR3 nucleotides: TGTGCCAGCGGCGGGGCTGAAGCTTTCTTT.